This TCR beta chain was recovered during a study of blood T cell repertoires in COVID-19. Whole-study context: Specimens from acute and convalescent COVID-19 originated in the United States, Italy and Spain. PBMCs, B-cell-depleted T cells, or T cells were the source of the cDNA or gDNA that made up the material.

In the original processing: Amplification of reference gene primers provided the estimated nucleated cell counts. TCRdb's table, derived via immunoSEQ multiplex PCR, lists solely in-frame clones and lacks some. V and J calls and clone size are given by that table; D and trimming were obtained from the DNA. The sample has 70,000 to 100,000 clones; around 80% are singletons. The CDR3 covers 16 residues. Germline CDR1 KGHDR, CDR2 SFDVKD. V was pared by 4 bases and J by 3 bases, with 7 bases of the junction left unmatched. Sequencing input: peripheral blood. The chain couples TRBV24-1 to TRBJ2-1; 8 nucleotides match TRBD1. The clonotype comes from a man aged 50 to 59 with active or convalescent COVID-19. CDR3 protein: CATSDSGQGFYNEQFF. CDR3 nucleotides: TGTGCCACCAGTGACTCCGGACAGGGATTCTACAATGAGCAGTTCTTC.